The 22 T cell receptor beta chains below come from one sample, sequenced in a study of blood T cell repertoires in COVID-19. The table came from immunoSEQ multiplex PCR; TCRdb's copy has only in-frame clones and leaves some out. The sample lists some 300,000 clones, roughly 87% occurring once. Specimen: peripheral blood. The receptors derive from a man in his late teens or twenties with active or convalescent COVID-19.

This sequence joins TRBV10-3 and TRBJ2-5; TRBD2 matches at 12 bases. This CDR3 is 15 amino acids long. Unmatched junction bases numbered 3, after V lost 3 bases and J lost 4 bases. Germline CDR1 reads ENHRY; CDR2 reads SYGVKD. This CDR3 is CAISEKLAGGETQYF. For the CDR3, the DNA is TGTGCCATCAGTGAAAAACTAGCGGGAGGAGAGACCCAGTACTTC.

V gene TRBV7-2 combines with J gene TRBJ2-5; 8 nucleotides align to TRBD2. The germline V gene encodes CDR1 SGHTA and CDR2 FQGNSA. J gave up 7 bases and V 5 bases, and 15 bases lay outside the gene matches. This CDR3 comprises 16 residues. The CDR3 bases are TGTGCCAGCAGCATAACATTTCTAGCGGGCCAGGGGACCCAGTACTTC. It translates to CASSITFLAGQGTQYF.

This chain joins TRBV24-1 and TRBJ1-5, with TRBD1 matching over 7 bases. The CDR3 runs 14 residues. Germline CDR1 is KGHDR and CDR2 is SFDVKD. Trimming removed 4 bases from V and 5 bases from J; junction bases left unmatched: 4. DNA for the CDR3: TGTGCCACCAGTGAATCGACAGGGCATCAGCCCCAGCATTTT. Amino acids: CATSESTGHQPQHF.

The genes are TRBV5-4 and TRBJ1-5; 9 bases line up with TRBD1. The V and J ends lost 3 bases and 4 bases, in that order; junction bases with no gene match: 5. This CDR3 is built from 15 residues. The germline V gene has CDR1 SGHNT and CDR2 YYREEE (reference sequence). CDR3 in DNA: TGTGCCAGCAGCTCCGGACAGGGGCCGAATCAGCCCCAGCATTTT. This gives the protein CASSSGQGPNQPQHF.

This clone has a handful of counts. The chain couples TRBV4-1 to TRBJ1-5, with a tentative D call TRBD1 (5 bases). CDR1 is MGHRA and CDR2 is YSYEKL in the germline V gene. The CDR3 is 18 residues long. Trimming shortened V by 3 bases and J by 4 bases, and 22 bases separated the two germline ends. CDR3 sequence (DNA): TGCGCCAGCAGCCAGTTTGGACACCCCTCGTCGGAGAATCAGCCCCAGCATTTT. Amino acids: CASSQFGHPSSENQPQHF.

This rearrangement joins TRBV5-6 to TRBJ2-5; 7 bases match TRBD1. CDR1 SGHDT and CDR2 YYEEEE come from the germline V gene. The junction had 4 bases not matched to a gene; V was cut back by 0 bases and J by 5 bases. This CDR3 region has 14 residues. The CDR3 here is CASSLVTGVETQYF. The CDR3 nucleotides are TGTGCCAGCAGCTTGGTCACAGGGGTGGAGACCCAGTACTTC.

The chain combines TRBV9 with TRBJ2-1; 12 nucleotides match TRBD2. V dropped 3 bases and J dropped 8; count of bases not matched to a gene: 6. The CDR3 loop spans 15 amino acids. Germline-derived CDR1 and CDR2 are SGDLS and YYNGEE. The CDR3 sequence is CASSDPSGRGHEQFF. The CDR3 DNA sequence: TGTGCCAGCAGCGACCCTAGCGGGAGGGGTCATGAGCAGTTCTTC.

The CDR3 region is CASSPGWLTDTQYF. The CDR3 DNA is TGTGCCAGCAGTCCGGGGTGGCTGACAGATACGCAGTATTTT. The rearrangement joins TRBV6-5 to TRBJ2-3, with D possibly matching TRBD2 (5 bases). The CDR3 spans 14 residues. Trimming cost V 5 bases and J 3 bases, with 12 bases left between them. Per the germline V gene, CDR1 is MNHEY and CDR2 is SVGAGI.

The rearrangement links TRBV9 to TRBJ1-5; D is unclear. The CDR3 is 14 amino acids. V shed 0 bases and J shed 12 bases, with 16 bases lying between them. The germline gives CDR1 SGDLS, CDR2 YYNGEE. CDR3 nucleotide sequence: TGTGCCAGCAGCGTAGGGGATAGCGGTGCCGTCCAGCATTTT. Amino acid sequence: CASSVGDSGAVQHF.

This sequence joins TRBV15 and TRBJ1-1; D unresolved. The V gene lost 9 bases and the J gene lost 1 base, with 12 bases spanning the gap. The CDR3 has 13 residues. Germline assignment: CDR1 LNHNV and CDR2 YYDKDF (reference sequence). The CDR3 sequence is CATQISRNTEAFF. The DNA of the CDR3 is TGTGCCACTCAAATTTCTAGGAACACTGAAGCTTTCTTT.

The chain combines TRBV7-9 with TRBJ2-7, with a weak D call TRBD2 (6 bases). V dropped 5 bases and J dropped 1 base, with 9 bases sitting between them. Germline V gene sequence: CDR1 SEHNR, CDR2 FQNEAQ (reference sequence). The CDR3 has 13 amino acids. The DNA for the CDR3 is TGTGCCAGCAGCACCGGGACTTCCTACGAGCAGTACTTC. Translated, it gives CASSTGTSYEQYF.

The V call is TRBV2, the J call TRBJ2-2, with 11 nucleotides matching TRBD1. CDR1 and CDR2 from the germline V gene are SNHLY and FYNNEI. The CDR3 sequence is 17 residues long. The ends lost 3 bases at V and 7 bases at J; junction bases unmatched: 10. Written as DNA, the CDR3 is TGTGCCAGCAGTGAGCGGGACAGGGGGTTTATAATCGGGGAGCTGTTTTTT. Translating it yields CASSERDRGFIIGELFF.

This chain connects TRBV19 to TRBJ2-5; 7 nucleotides line up with TRBD1. Germline V gene lookup returns CDR1 LNHDA and CDR2 SQIVND (reference sequence). This CDR3 spans 14 amino acids. V dropped 2 bases and J dropped 5; count of bases not matched to a gene: 5. The CDR3 region is CASSIQGEIETQYF. The CDR3 nucleotides read TGTGCCAGTAGTATACAGGGGGAAATTGAGACCCAGTACTTC.

The gene calls are TRBV25-1 and TRBJ2-2; 9 nucleotides align to TRBD1. The length of the CDR3 is 13 residues. Germline lookup yields CDR1 MGHDK and CDR2 SYGVNS. V shed 11 bases, J shed 7 bases, and the junction held 8 bases outside the gene matches. The CDR3 DNA is TGTGCCGGGGGACAGGGAGGTATCGGGGAGCTGTTTTTT. The encoded protein is CAGGQGGIGELFF.

The chain employs TRBV28 and TRBJ1-2; D gene uncertain. Trimming stripped 6 bases from V and 4 bases from J, with 15 bases between. The CDR3 has 14 residues. Per germline, CDR1 MDHEN and CDR2 SYDVKM. CDR3 in amino acids: CASSSGSNSYGYTF. The DNA of the CDR3 is TGTGCCAGCAGCTCGGGATCCAACAGCTATGGCTACACCTTC.

The chain couples TRBV11-2 to TRBJ2-5, with 8 bases lining up with TRBD1. The V segment lost 2 bases and the J segment 4 bases; nucleotides outside the gene matches: 9. CDR3 size: 16 residues. CDR1 and CDR2 from the germline V gene are SGHAT and FQNNGV. CDR3 protein: CASSLSGQGLSETQYF. In DNA form, the CDR3 reads TGTGCCAGCAGCTTATCCGGACAGGGTTTATCAGAGACCCAGTACTTC.

V gene TRBV5-1 combines with J gene TRBJ2-5; 13 bases align to TRBD2. Germline V CDR1 and CDR2: SGHRS, YFSETQ. This CDR3 comprises 16 residues. J was trimmed by 5 bases and V by 4 bases; bases with no gene match: 8. The CDR3 reads CASSRGLAGELETQYF. CDR3 bases: TGCGCCAGCAGCCGAGGACTAGCGGGAGAACTGGAGACCCAGTACTTC.

V gene TRBV27 combines with J gene TRBJ2-1; D remains unclear. Looked up from germline, CDR1 is MNHEY and CDR2 is SMNVEV (reference sequence). The CDR3 is 13 residues long. Trimming removed 6 bases at V and 8 bases at J, with 14 bases between. The CDR3 spells CASSRRVFYEQFF. In nucleotides, the CDR3 is TGTGCCAGCAGCCGCCGAGTTTTCTATGAGCAGTTCTTC.

The CDR3 DNA reads TGTGCCAGCAGCGTAGGGGCAGGGGCTAAATCTGGGGCCAACGTCCTGACTTTC. It codes for CASSVGAGAKSGANVLTF. The genes are TRBV9 and TRBJ2-6; possibly TRBD1 for D (6 bases). This CDR3 region has 18 residues. From germline, CDR1 is SGDLS and CDR2 YYNGEE. V gave up 0 bases and J gave up 1 base, with 14 bases separating them. The full variable domain, its missing parts supplied by reference TRBV9 and TRBJ2-6, is DSGVTQTPKHLITATGQRVTLRCSPRSGDLSVYWYQQSLDQGLQFLIQYYNGEERAKGNILERFSAQQFPDLHSELNLSSLELGDSALYFCASSVGAGAKSGANVLTFGAGSRLTVL.

The CDR3 spells CASSLNPRDSYEQYF. DNA of the CDR3: TGTGCCAGCAGCTTGAACCCCCGGGACAGCTACGAGCAGTACTTC. The chain carries TRBV5-5 and TRBJ2-7; 7 nucleotides agree with TRBD1. The CDR3 length is 15 residues. Germline lookup yields CDR1 SGHKS and CDR2 YYEKEE (reference sequence). V shed 1 base, J shed 3 bases, and the junction held 7 bases outside the gene matches.

The rearrangement links TRBV28 to TRBJ1-1; possible D gene TRBD1, 5 bases. The CDR3 contains 14 residues. Trimming pared 5 bases from V and 0 bases from J, leaving 10 bases between. The germline CDR1 and CDR2 sequences are MDHEN and SYDVKM. The CDR3 protein is CASSGGALNTEAFF. The CDR3 bases are TGTGCCAGCAGTGGAGGGGCCCTGAACACTGAAGCTTTCTTT.

This chain uses TRBV15 with TRBJ1-2; D not resolved. Deletions cut 3 bases from V and 4 bases from J, with 9 bases between. Germline CDR1 and CDR2: LNHNV and YYDKDF (reference sequence). The CDR3 is 13 amino acids. This CDR3 reads CATSRSVGYGYTF. The DNA for the CDR3 is TGTGCCACCAGCAGGAGCGTAGGCTATGGCTACACCTTC.